The 17 T cell receptor beta chains given below trace back to one sample, sequenced in a study of blood T cell repertoires in COVID-19. The repertoire was sequenced with immunoSEQ multiplex PCR; TCRdb's copy has only in-frame clones and lacks some. The table has 180,000 or so clones, approximately 86% seen once; the top ten hold approximately 3.5%. Source material: peripheral blood. The origin of the receptors is an older man with acute or convalescent COVID-19.

This clone occurred once. This chain uses TRBV5-4 with TRBJ2-4; D perhaps matches TRBD2 (5 bases). The CDR3 is 15 amino acids. CDR1 SGHNT and CDR2 YYREEE come from the germline V gene (reference sequence). V shed 7 bases and J shed 0 bases, with 14 bases lying between them. As DNA, the CDR3 is TGTGCCAGCGCGGAGGCACCCGGAGCCAAAAACATTCAGTACTTC. Its protein product is CASAEAPGAKNIQYF.

This clone appeared a single time. The chain employs TRBV7-8 and TRBJ1-1; D call uncertain. Germline CDR1 reads SGHVS; CDR2 reads FQNEAQ. CDR3 length: 14 amino acids. V lost 5 bases and J lost 0, with 10 bases in between. The CDR3 sequence is CASSLHPLNTEAFF. The CDR3 DNA reads as TGTGCCAGCAGCCTACATCCCTTGAACACTGAAGCTTTCTTT.

This chain joins TRBV7-3 and TRBJ2-5; 7 bases fit TRBD2. CDR1 is SGHTA and CDR2 is FQGTGA in the germline V gene. The CDR3 loop spans 12 amino acids. The ends lost 4 bases at V and 7 bases at J; junction bases unmatched: 3. The DNA for the CDR3 is TGTGCCAGCAGCTCCCCGGGGGGGACCCAGTACTTC. Residues: CASSSPGGTQYF.

This clone has only one observation. The gene calls are TRBV6-6 and TRBJ2-7, with D uncertain. The CDR3 runs to 14 residues. Trimming pared 4 bases from V and 4 bases from J, leaving 14 bases between. CDR1 is MNHNY and CDR2 is SVGAGI in the germline V gene (reference sequence). CDR3 bases: TGTGCCAGCAGTTCCCCCCAGATCCGTTACGAGCAGTACTTC. Translated: CASSSPQIRYEQYF.

The chain couples TRBV28 to TRBJ2-2; TRBD2 aligns across 14 bases. This CDR3 region has 15 residues. J was trimmed by 5 bases and V by 5 bases; bases with no gene match: 1. Germline CDR1 MDHEN, CDR2 SYDVKM. The CDR3 coding sequence is TGTGCCAGCAGTCGGACTAGCGGGGGGACCGGGGAGCTGTTTTTT. Translating it yields CASSRTSGGTGELFF.

The chain employs TRBV7-9 and TRBJ2-7, with 8 positions matching TRBD2. CDR1 and CDR2 (germline): SEHNR, FQNEAQ (reference sequence). This CDR3 has 15 residues. V trimming: 6 bases; J trimming: 0 bases; junction bases outside the gene matches: 7. CDR3 nucleotides: TGTGCCAGCAGTTCCGAGCGGGAGTACTCCTACGAGCAGTACTTC. It yields the protein CASSSEREYSYEQYF.

The chain carries TRBV6-5 and TRBJ2-3, with 11 bases matching TRBD1. The CDR3 is 14 amino acids. The germline V gene has CDR1 MNHEY and CDR2 SVGAGI. After removal of 7 bases from V and 7 bases from J, the junction contained 7 bases not matched to a gene. The CDR3 is CASTWTGGGYTQYF. The CDR3 region has the DNA TGTGCCAGCACCTGGACAGGGGGCGGTTATACGCAGTATTTT.

V and J are TRBV28 and TRBJ2-5; TRBD1 might be the D (6 bases). Germline V gene sequence: CDR1 MDHEN, CDR2 SYDVKM. The CDR3 totals 13 residues. The germline V and J ends were trimmed by 5 bases and 5 bases, with 12 bases remaining between them. This chain's CDR3 is CASSEITGETQYF. DNA of the CDR3: TGTGCCAGCAGTGAGATTACAGGGGAGACCCAGTACTTC.

V and J are TRBV19 and TRBJ2-1; 12 bases line up with TRBD1. Losses at the gene ends were 7 bases for V and 6 bases for J; bases not matched to a gene: 16. The CDR3 loop spans 18 amino acids. The germline gives CDR1 LNHDA, CDR2 SQIVND (reference sequence). The CDR3 loop is CASIPERGGQGALNEQFF. The DNA for the CDR3 is TGTGCCAGTATCCCCGAGCGAGGGGGACAGGGGGCCCTCAATGAGCAGTTCTTC.

The chain has TRBV30 and TRBJ2-1; 11 nucleotides line up with TRBD2. CDR1 is GTSNPN and CDR2 is SVGIG in the germline V gene (reference sequence). V trimming: 3 bases; J trimming: 1 base; junction bases outside the gene matches: 8. The CDR3 consists of 17 residues. CDR3 sequence (DNA): TGTGCCTGGAGGGGGGGTAGCGGGAGGGAATCCTACAATGAGCAGTTCTTC. The encoded protein is CAWRGGSGRESYNEQFF.

The J gene is TRBJ2-7, the V gene TRBV5-1, with 8 bases identical to TRBD2. There are 15 residues in the CDR3. V gave up 3 bases and J gave up 0 bases; unmatched junction bases: 5. Germline V gives CDR1 SGHRS, CDR2 YFSETQ. CDR3 region: CASSSPTSASYEQYF. CDR3 in DNA: TGCGCCAGCAGCTCTCCGACTAGCGCCTCCTACGAGCAGTACTTC.

In this sample, this clone turned up a few times. The chain couples TRBV10-3 to TRBJ1-1; D unclear. CDR1 is ENHRY, CDR2 SYGVKD, per germline. Trimming took 5 bases from V and 3 from J, leaving 13 bases between them. The CDR3 has 14 residues. CDR3 in amino acids: CAISPKVGDTEAFF. For the CDR3, the DNA is TGTGCCATCAGTCCGAAGGTGGGAGACACTGAAGCTTTCTTT.

The chain recombines TRBV6-5 with TRBJ1-5; 9 bases line up with TRBD1. V was clipped by 8 bases and J by 4 bases; unmatched bases: 9. Germline loops: CDR1 MNHEY, CDR2 SVGAGI. This CDR3 is built from 15 residues. CDR3 DNA sequence: TGTGCCAGCCGGAAACAGGGGGCAGAGAATCAGCCCCAGCATTTT. This encodes CASRKQGAENQPQHF.

V gene TRBV6-5 combines with J gene TRBJ2-1, with 7 bases aligning to TRBD2. CDR1 is MNHEY and CDR2 is SVGAGI in the germline V gene. The CDR3 runs to 15 residues. Trimming removed 5 bases from V and 2 bases from J; junction bases left unmatched: 6. Here the CDR3 reads CASSRDGGTYNEQFF. The CDR3 DNA follows: TGTGCCAGCAGTCGGGACGGGGGGACCTACAATGAGCAGTTCTTC.

V usage is TRBV14 and J usage is TRBJ1-1, with a possible D match to TRBD1 (5 bases). The CDR3 runs to 14 residues. Per germline, CDR1 SGHDN and CDR2 FVKESK. V was pared by 1 base and J by 3 bases, with 9 bases between. CDR3 sequence reads: CASSQAAGYTEAFF. The DNA for the CDR3 is TGTGCCAGCAGCCAAGCAGCAGGGTACACTGAAGCTTTCTTT.

V is TRBV14 and J is TRBJ2-1; possible D gene TRBD2, 6 bases. The CDR3 is made up of 14 amino acids. Germline CDR1 and CDR2: SGHDN and FVKESK. V was cut by 4 bases and J by 9 bases, with 16 bases left in between. The CDR3 loop is CASSLWGLPGEQFF. The CDR3 DNA follows: TGTGCCAGCAGCCTTTGGGGACTGCCAGGTGAGCAGTTCTTC.

The V call is TRBV6-5, the J call TRBJ2-1; the match to TRBD2 covers 8 bases. There are 15 residues in the CDR3. V lost 6 bases to trimming and J lost 2 bases; unmatched junction nucleotides: 6. From germline, CDR1 is MNHEY and CDR2 SVGAGI. CDR3 residues: CASSYSGDPYNEQFF. As DNA, the CDR3 is TGTGCCAGCAGCTATAGCGGGGACCCCTACAATGAGCAGTTCTTC.